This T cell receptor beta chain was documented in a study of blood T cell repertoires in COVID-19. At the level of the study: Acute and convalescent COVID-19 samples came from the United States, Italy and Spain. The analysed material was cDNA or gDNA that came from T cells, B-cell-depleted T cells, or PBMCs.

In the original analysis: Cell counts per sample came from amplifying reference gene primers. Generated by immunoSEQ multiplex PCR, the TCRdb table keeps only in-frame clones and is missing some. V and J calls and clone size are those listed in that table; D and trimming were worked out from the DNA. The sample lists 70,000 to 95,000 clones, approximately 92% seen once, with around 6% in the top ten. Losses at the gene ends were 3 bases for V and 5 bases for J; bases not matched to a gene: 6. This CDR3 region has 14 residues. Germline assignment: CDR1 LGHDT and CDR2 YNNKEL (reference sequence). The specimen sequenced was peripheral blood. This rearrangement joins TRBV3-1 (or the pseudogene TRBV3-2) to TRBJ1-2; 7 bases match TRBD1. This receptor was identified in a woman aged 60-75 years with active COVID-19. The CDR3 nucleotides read TGTGCCAGCAGCCATGACAAGACAGGGTATGGCTACACCTTC. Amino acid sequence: CASSHDKTGYGYTF.